A single sample gave rise to the 5 T cell receptor beta chains below, sequenced in a study of cytomegalovirus exposure and HLA in healthy donors (dated by TCRdb to between 2016 and 2019). Library construction relied on the immunoSEQ multiplex PCR assay. For the multiplex PCR, a mixture combining 60 forward primers for TCR Vbeta segments and 13 reverse primers for TCR Jbeta segments was used. This immuneACCESS table, as held by TCRdb, lists in-frame sequences with V and J called but not all clones. Of the missing ones, under half trace to an unresolved V gene in checked studies; the others have no known cause. Recorded for this sample are 100,000 to 150,000 clones; 81% of them occurred a single time. About 1% of the sample is held by the ten biggest clonotypes. The sequenced material came from PBMCs. The receptors were sampled from a woman in her thirties in good health and CMV-seronegative.

This clone was found a few times. The J gene is TRBJ2-1, the V gene TRBV7-8, with TRBD2 as a possible D gene (7 bases). This CDR3 region has 15 residues. Trimming shortened V by 5 bases and J by 3 bases, and 14 bases separated the two germline ends. Germline V gene sequence: CDR1 SGHVS, CDR2 FQNEAQ. The CDR3 DNA follows: TGTGCCAGCAGCCTAAGGGGGGGGATCTACAATGAGCAGTTCTTC. Protein product: CASSLRGGIYNEQFF.

Points on this clone: Other DNA sequences of this sample code for an identical CDR3. V and J are TRBV7-9 and TRBJ2-5; 14 bases line up with TRBD2. Germline-derived CDR1 and CDR2 are SEHNR and FQNEAQ (reference sequence). V was pared by 1 base and J by 2 bases, with 0 bases of the junction left unmatched. This CDR3 comprises 16 residues. The CDR3 DNA follows: TGTGCCAGCAGCTTAGGACTAGCGGGAGGGCAAGAGACCCAGTACTTC. The encoded protein is CASSLGLAGGQETQYF. The variable domain in full, with the rest retrieved from reference TRBV7-9 and TRBJ2-5, is DTGVSQNPRHKITKRGQNVTFRCDPISEHNRLYWYRQTLGQGPEFLTYFQNEAQLEKSRLLSDRFSAERPKGSFSTLEIQRTEQGDSAMYLCASSLGLAGGQETQYFGPGTRLLVL.

J is TRBJ1-5 and V is TRBV19, with a possible D match to TRBD1 (6 bases). The CDR3 is 16 residues long. Trimming removed 3 bases at V and 5 bases at J, with 17 bases between. Germline lookup yields CDR1 LNHDA and CDR2 SQIVND (reference sequence). The CDR3 coding sequence is TGTGCCAGTAGTATTGATCGCGGGGGGGCCCATCAGCCCCAGCATTTT. This translates into CASSIDRGGAHQPQHF.

This chain links TRBV7-2 with TRBJ2-7; 9 bases agree with TRBD2. V shed 3 bases and J 2 bases; nucleotides not matched to a gene: 5. Germline V gene lookup returns CDR1 SGHTA and CDR2 FQGNSA. The CDR3 has 15 amino acids. DNA for the CDR3: TGTGCCAGCAGCTTCGGACTAGCGCGAACCTACGAGCAGTACTTC. It translates to CASSFGLARTYEQYF.

This rearrangement joins TRBV19 to TRBJ2-7; D might be TRBD2 (5 bases). CDR1 LNHDA and CDR2 SQIVND come from the germline V gene (reference sequence). The V and J ends lost 3 bases and 6 bases respectively, with 18 bases between them. The CDR3 is 15 residues long. For the CDR3, the DNA is TGTGCCAGTAGTATTTCCCGGGGTCGGACGGGCGAGCAGTACTTC. It translates to CASSISRGRTGEQYF.